This T cell receptor (beta chain) was captured in a study of technical replicates of blood from a handful of donors. Looked up from germline, CDR1 is MDHEN and CDR2 is SYDVKM. This CDR3 comprises 15 residues. V lost 7 bases and J lost 1, with 16 bases in between. The protocol was immunoSEQ multiplex PCR, while the TCRdb copy is restricted to in-frame clones and leaves out a portion. The data contain just over 80,000 clones, roughly 94% of them singletons. The sequencing input was T cells isolated from PBMCs. This sequence originates from a human donor in good health. The rearrangement uses TRBV28 and TRBJ2-5; perhaps TRBD1 as D (6 bases). CDR3 sequence: CASNTDRKIQETQYF. The CDR3 DNA reads TGTGCCAGCAACACTGACAGGAAAATCCAAGAGACCCAGTACTTC.